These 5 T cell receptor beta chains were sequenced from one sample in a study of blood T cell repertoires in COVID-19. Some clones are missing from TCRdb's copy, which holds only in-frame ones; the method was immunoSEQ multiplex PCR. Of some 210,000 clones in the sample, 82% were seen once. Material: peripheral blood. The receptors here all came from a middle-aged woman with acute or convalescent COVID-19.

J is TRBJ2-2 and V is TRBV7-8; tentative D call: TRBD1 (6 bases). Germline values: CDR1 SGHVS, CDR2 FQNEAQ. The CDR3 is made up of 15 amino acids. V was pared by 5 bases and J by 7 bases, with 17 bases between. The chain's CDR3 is CASSPDREGHGELFF. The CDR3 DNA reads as TGTGCCAGCAGCCCGGACAGAGAAGGTCACGGGGAGCTGTTTTTT.

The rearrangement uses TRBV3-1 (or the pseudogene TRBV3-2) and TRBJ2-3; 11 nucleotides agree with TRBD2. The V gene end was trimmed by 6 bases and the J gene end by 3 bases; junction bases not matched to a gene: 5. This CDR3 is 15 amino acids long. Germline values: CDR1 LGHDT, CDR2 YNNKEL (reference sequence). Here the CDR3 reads CASRILAGDTDTQYF. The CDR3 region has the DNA TGTGCCAGCAGAATACTAGCGGGGGATACAGATACGCAGTATTTT.

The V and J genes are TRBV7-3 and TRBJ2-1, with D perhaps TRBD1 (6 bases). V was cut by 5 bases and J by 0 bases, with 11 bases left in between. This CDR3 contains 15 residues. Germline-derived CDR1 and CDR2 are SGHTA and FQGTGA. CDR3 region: CASSQGHSSYNEQFF. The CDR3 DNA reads TGTGCCAGCAGCCAGGGACATAGCTCCTACAATGAGCAGTTCTTC.

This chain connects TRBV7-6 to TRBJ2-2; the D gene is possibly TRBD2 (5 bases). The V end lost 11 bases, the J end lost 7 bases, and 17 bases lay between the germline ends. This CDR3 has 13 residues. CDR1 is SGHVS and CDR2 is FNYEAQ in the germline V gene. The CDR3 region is CAFRGLEGGELFF. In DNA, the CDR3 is TGTGCCTTCCGAGGGTTAGAAGGCGGGGAGCTGTTTTTT. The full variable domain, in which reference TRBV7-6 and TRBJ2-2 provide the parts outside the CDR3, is GAGVSQSPRYKVTKRGQDVALRCDPISGHVSLYWYRQALGQGPEFLTYFNYEAQQDKSGLPNDRFSAERPEGSISTLTIQRTEQRDSAMYRCAFRGLEGGELFFGEGSRLTVL.

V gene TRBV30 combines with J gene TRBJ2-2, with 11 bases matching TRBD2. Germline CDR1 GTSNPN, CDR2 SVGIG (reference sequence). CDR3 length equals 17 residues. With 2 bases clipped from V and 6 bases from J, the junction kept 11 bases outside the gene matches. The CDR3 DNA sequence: TGTGCCTGGAGTCTCCCACTCCTTAGCGGGAGGGCCGGGGAGCTGTTTTTT. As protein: CAWSLPLLSGRAGELFF.